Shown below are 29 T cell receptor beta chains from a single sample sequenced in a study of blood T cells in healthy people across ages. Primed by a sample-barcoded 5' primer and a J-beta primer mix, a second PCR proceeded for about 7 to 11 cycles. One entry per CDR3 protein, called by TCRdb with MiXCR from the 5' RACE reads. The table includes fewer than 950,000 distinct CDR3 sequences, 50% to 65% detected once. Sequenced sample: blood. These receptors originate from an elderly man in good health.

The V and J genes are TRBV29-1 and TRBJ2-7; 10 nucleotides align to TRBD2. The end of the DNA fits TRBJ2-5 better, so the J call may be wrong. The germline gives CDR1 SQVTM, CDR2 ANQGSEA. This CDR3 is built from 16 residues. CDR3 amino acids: CSVEKRGAGGGKTQYF. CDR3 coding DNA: TGCAGCGTTGAAAAGCGGGGAGCGGGAGGGGGGAAGACCCAGTACTTC.

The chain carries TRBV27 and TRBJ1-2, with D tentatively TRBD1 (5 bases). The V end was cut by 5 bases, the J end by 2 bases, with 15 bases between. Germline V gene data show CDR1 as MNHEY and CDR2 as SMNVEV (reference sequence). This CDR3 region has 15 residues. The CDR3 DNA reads TGTGCCAGCAGTGGCGGGGGGAAGGGGAACTATGGCTACACCTTC. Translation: CASSGGGKGNYGYTF.

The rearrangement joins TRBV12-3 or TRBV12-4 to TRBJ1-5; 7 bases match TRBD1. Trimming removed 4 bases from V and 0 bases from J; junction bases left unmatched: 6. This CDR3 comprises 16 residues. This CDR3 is CASSWETGASNQPQHF. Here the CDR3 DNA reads TGTGCCAGCAGTTGGGAAACAGGGGCTAGCAATCAGCCCCAGCATTTT.

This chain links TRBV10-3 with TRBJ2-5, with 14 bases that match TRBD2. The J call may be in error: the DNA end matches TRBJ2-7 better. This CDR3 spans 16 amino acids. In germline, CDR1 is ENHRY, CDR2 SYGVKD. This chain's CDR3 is CAISEPGTSGRYEQYF. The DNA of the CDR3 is TGTGCCATCAGTGAGCCCGGGACTAGCGGGAGATACGAGCAGTACTTC.

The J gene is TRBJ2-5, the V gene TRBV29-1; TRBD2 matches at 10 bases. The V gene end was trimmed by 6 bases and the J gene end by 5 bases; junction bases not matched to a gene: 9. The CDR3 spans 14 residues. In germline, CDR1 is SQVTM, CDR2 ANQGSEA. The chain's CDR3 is CSVQGTSVSETQYF. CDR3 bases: TGCAGCGTCCAAGGGACTAGCGTCTCCGAGACCCAGTACTTC.

The CDR3 DNA follows: TGTGCCAGCAGCGTAGGCGGGAGGCTATTAGAGACCCAGTACTTC. Its protein is CASSVGGRLLETQYF. This sequence joins TRBV9 and TRBJ2-5; 8 bases match TRBD2. Per the germline V gene, CDR1 is SGDLS and CDR2 is YYNGEE. The V gene end was trimmed by 0 bases and the J gene end by 4 bases; junction bases not matched to a gene: 5. The CDR3 contains 15 residues. Based on the CDR3 plus reference TRBV9 and TRBJ2-5, the full variable domain is DSGVTQTPKHLITATGQRVTLRCSPRSGDLSVYWYQQSLDQGLQFLIQYYNGEERAKGNILERFSAQQFPDLHSELNLSSLELGDSALYFCASSVGGRLLETQYFGPGTRLLVL.

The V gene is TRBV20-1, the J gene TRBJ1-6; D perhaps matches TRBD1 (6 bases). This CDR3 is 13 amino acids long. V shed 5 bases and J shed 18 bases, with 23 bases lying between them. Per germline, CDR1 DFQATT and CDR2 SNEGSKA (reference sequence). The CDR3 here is CSAPRDMVKAPHF. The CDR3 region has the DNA TGCAGTGCTCCCCGGGACATGGTTAAGGCCCCCCACTTT.

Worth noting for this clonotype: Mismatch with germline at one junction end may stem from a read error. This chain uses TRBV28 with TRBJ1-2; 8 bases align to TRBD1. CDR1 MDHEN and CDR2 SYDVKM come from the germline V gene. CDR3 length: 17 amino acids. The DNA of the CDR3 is TGTGCCTGCAGTTTTGACGACAGGGGCCACACCCGGTCTGGCTACACCTTC. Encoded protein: CACSFDDRGHTRSGYTF.

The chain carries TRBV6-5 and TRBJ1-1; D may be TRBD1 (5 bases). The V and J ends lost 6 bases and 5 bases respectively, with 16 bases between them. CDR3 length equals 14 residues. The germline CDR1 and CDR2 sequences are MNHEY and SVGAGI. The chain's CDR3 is CASRRGLEGTEAFF. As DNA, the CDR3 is TGTGCCAGCAGAAGGGGCCTTGAGGGGACTGAAGCTTTCTTT.

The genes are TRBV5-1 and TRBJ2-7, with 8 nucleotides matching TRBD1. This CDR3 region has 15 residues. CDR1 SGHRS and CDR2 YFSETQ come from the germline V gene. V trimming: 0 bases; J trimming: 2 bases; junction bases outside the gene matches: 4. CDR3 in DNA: TGCGCCAGCAGCTTGGAAGGGACAGGACCCTACGAGCAGTACTTC. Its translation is CASSLEGTGPYEQYF.

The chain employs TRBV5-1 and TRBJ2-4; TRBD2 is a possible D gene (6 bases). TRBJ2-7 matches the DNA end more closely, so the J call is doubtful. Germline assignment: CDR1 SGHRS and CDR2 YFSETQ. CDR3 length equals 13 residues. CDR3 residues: CASSFAGSFEQYF. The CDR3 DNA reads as TGCGCCAGCAGCTTTGCCGGGAGCTTCGAGCAGTACTTC.

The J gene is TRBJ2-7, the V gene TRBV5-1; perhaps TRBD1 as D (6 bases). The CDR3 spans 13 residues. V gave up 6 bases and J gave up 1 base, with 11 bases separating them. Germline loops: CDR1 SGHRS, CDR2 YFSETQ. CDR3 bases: TGCGCCAGCAACCCCGGGACATCCTACGAGCAGTACTTC. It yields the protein CASNPGTSYEQYF.

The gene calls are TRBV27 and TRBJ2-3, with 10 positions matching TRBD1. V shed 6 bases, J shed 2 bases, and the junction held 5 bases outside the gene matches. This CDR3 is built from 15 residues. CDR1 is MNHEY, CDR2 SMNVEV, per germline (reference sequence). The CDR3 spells CASRRQGATTDTQYF. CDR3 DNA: TGTGCCAGCAGGCGACAGGGGGCGACCACAGATACGCAGTATTTT.

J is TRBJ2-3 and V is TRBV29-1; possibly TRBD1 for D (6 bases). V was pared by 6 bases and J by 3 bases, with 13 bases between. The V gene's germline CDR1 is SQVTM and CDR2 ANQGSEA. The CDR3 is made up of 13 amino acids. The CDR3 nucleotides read TGCAGCGTCCAAGCAGGGGAGACAGATACGCAGTATTTT. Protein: CSVQAGETDTQYF.

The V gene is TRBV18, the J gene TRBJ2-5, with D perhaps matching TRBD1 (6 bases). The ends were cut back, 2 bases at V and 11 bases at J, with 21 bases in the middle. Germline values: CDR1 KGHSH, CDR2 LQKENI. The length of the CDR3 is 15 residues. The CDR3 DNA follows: TGTGCCAGCTCACCAAGCCGGGACATTTTCGAGAAGCAGTACTTC. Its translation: CASSPSRDIFEKQYF.

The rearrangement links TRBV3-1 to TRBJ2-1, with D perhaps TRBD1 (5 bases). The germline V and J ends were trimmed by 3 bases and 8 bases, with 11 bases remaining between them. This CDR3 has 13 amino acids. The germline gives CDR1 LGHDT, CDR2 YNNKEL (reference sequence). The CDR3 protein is CASSHRDGDEQFF. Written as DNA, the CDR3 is TGTGCCAGCAGCCACAGGGATGGCGATGAGCAGTTCTTC.

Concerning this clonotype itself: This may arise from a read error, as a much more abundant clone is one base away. The CDR3 region is CASSQSRNTEAFF. CDR3 bases: TGTGCCAGCAGCCAGAGTAGGAACACTGAAGCTTTCTTT. This chain links TRBV7-2 with TRBJ1-1; D not certain. Germline V gene lookup returns CDR1 SGHTA and CDR2 FQGNSA. This CDR3 contains 13 residues. V was pared by 5 bases and J by 1 base, with 8 bases between.

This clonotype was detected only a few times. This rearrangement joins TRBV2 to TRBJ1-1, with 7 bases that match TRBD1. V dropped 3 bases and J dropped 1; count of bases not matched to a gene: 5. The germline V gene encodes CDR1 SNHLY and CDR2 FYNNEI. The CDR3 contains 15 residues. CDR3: CASSEFRQGNTEAFF. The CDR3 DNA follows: TGTGCCAGCAGTGAGTTTAGACAGGGGAACACTGAAGCTTTCTTT.

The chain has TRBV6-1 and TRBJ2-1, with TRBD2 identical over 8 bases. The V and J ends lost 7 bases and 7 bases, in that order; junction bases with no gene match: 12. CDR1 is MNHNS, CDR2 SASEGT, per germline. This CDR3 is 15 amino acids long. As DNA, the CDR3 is TGTGCCAGCAAGACGCTAGCGGGTCAGCGTAATGAGCAGTTCTTC. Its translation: CASKTLAGQRNEQFF.

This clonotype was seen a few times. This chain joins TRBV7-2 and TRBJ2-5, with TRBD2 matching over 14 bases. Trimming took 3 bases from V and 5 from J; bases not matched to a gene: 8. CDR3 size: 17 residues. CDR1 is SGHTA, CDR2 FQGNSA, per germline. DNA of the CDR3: TGTGCCAGCAGCTTGAGACTAGCGGGAGGGACCAAGGAGACCCAGTACTTC. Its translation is CASSLRLAGGTKETQYF.

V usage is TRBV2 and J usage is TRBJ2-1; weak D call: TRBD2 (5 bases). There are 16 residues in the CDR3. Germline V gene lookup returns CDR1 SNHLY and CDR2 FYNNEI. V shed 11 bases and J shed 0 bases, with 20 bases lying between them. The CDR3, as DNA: TGTGCCTTCCCCCTCGCAAGGACTCTCTCCTACAATGAGCAGTTCTTC. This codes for CAFPLARTLSYNEQFF.

DNA for the CDR3: TGTGCCAGCAGCGTATGGCAGGCTAACGAGCAGTACTTC. Encoded protein: CASSVWQANEQYF. The genes are TRBV7-6 and TRBJ2-5; no reliable D call. The DNA matches TRBJ2-7 better at its end, which makes the J call doubtful. This CDR3 is 13 amino acids long. The germline V gene has CDR1 SGHVS and CDR2 FNYEAQ.

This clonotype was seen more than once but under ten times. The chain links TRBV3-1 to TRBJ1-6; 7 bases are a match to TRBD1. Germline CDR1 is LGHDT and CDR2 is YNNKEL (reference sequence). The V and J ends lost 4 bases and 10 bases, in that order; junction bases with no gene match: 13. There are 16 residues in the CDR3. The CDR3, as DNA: TGTGCCAGCAGCCCCCAGGGGGGATCCCCCAACTCACCCCTCCACTTT. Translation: CASSPQGGSPNSPLHF.

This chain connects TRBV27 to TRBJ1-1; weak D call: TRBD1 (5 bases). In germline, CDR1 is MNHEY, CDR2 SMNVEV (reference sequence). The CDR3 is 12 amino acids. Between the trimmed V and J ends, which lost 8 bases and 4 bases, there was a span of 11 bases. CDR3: CASRGGPTEAFF. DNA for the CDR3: TGTGCCAGCCGCGGGGGACCCACTGAAGCTTTCTTT.

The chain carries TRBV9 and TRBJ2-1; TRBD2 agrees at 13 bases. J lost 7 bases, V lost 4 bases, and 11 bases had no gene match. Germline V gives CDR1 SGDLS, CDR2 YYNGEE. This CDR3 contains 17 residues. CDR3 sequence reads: CASSPVLAGGPMNEQFF. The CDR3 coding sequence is TGTGCCAGCAGCCCCGTACTAGCGGGAGGGCCTATGAATGAGCAGTTCTTC.

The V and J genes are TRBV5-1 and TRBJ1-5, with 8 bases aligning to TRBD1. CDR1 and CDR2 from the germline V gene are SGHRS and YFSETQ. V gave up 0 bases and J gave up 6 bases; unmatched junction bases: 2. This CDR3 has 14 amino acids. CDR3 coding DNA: TGCGCCAGCAGCTTGGGGACAGGGTTTCAGCCCCAGCATTTT. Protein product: CASSLGTGFQPQHF.

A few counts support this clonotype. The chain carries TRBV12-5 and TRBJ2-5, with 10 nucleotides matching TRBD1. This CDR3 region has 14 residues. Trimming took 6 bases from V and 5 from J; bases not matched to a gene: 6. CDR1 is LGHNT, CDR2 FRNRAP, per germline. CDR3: CASGVTGGKETQYF. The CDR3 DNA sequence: TGTGCTAGTGGGGTGACAGGGGGCAAGGAGACCCAGTACTTC.

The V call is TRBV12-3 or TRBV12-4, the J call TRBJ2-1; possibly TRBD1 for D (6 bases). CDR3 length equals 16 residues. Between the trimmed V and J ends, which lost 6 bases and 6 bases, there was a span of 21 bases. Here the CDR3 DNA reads TGTGCCAGCAGCCTAGTGGGCAGGGGAACGGGCAATGAGCAGTTCTTC. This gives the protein CASSLVGRGTGNEQFF.

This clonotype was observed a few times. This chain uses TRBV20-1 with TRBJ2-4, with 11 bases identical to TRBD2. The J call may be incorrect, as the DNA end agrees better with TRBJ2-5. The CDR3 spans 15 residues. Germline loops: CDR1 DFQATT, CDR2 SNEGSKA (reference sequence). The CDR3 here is CSAPIAGGSRETQYF. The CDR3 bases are TGCAGTGCTCCAATAGCGGGAGGGTCCCGAGAGACCCAGTACTTC.